This T cell receptor beta chain was recovered during a study of blood T cell repertoires in COVID-19. The overall study: Both acute and convalescent COVID-19 samples were obtained from the United States, Italy and Spain.

Repertoires were generated with immunoSEQ multiplex PCR, while TCRdb's copy carries only in-frame clones and drops some. The repertoire includes 110,000 to 150,000 clones, 88% of them detected once, and roughly a tenth sits in the top ten. This CDR3 is 14 amino acids long. V was pared by 6 bases and J by 8 bases, with 20 bases between. In germline, CDR1 is SQVTM, CDR2 ANQGSEA. The sequencing sample was made of peripheral blood. The source of this sequence is a man in his fifties or sixties with active or convalescent COVID-19. The V gene is TRBV29-1, the J gene TRBJ2-1, with D perhaps matching TRBD1 (5 bases). The CDR3: CSVVGRLLIDEQFF. The CDR3 DNA sequence: TGCAGCGTCGTGGGGCGGTTACTTATAGATGAGCAGTTCTTC.